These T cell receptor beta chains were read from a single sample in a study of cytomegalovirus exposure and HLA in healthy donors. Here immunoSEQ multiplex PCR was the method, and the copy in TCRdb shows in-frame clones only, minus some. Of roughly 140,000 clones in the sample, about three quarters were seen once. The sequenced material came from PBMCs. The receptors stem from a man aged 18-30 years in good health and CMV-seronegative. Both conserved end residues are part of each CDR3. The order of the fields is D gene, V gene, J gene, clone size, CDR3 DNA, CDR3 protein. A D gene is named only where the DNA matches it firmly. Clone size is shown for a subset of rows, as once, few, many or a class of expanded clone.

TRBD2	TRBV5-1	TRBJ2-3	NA	TGCGCCAGCAGCTTGGAACCCGGGACTAGCGGCACAGATACGCAGTATTTT	CASSLEPGTSGTDTQYF
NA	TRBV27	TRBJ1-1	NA	TGTGCCAGCAGTAACTTGTGGACATCAGGGAACACTGAAGCTTTCTTT	CASSNLWTSGNTEAFF
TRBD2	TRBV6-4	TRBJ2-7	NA	TGTGCCAGCAGTGAGGAACTAGCGGGAGAACAGTACTTC	CASSEELAGEQYF
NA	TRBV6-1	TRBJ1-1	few	TGTGCCAGCAGTGATTGGGGGGTGTACGGCACTGAAGCTTTCTTT	CASSDWGVYGTEAFF
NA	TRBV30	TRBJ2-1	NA	TGTGCCTGGAACCTTATAGGGGGTAAGGCTTACAATGAGCAGTTCTTC	CAWNLIGGKAYNEQFF
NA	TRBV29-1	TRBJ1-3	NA	TGCAGCGTTCGGGGAGGAAACACCATATATTTT	CSVRGGNTIYF
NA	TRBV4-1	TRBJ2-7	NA	TGCGCCAGCAGCCCCCTCGATCTTATCGGTTCCTACGAGCAGTACTTC	CASSPLDLIGSYEQYF
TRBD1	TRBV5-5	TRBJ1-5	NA	TGTGCCAGCAGCTTGGTCGGGACAGGGGGCGGACAGCCCCAGCATTTT	CASSLVGTGGGQPQHF
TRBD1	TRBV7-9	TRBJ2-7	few	TGTGCCAGCAGCTACGGGACAGGGAACCACGAGCAGTACTTC	CASSYGTGNHEQYF
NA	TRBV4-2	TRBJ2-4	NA	TGTGCCAGCAGCCAAGTCGGGGCCAAAAACATTCAGTACTTC	CASSQVGAKNIQYF
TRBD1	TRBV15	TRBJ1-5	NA	TGTGCCACCAGCAGAGATCCAGGGGGACAGCCCCAGCATTTT	CATSRDPGGQPQHF
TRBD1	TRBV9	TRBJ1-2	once	TGTGCCAGCAGCGCAGACAGGGAGAGGGACTATGGCTACACCTTC	CASSADRERDYGYTF
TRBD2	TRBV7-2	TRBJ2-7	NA	TGTGCCAGCAGCCCCGGACTAGTACTTACCTACGAGCAGTACTTC	CASSPGLVLTYEQYF
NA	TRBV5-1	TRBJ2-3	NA	TGCGCCAGCAGCTTGGCTGGCCTAGATGGGGATACGCAGTATTTT	CASSLAGLDGDTQYF
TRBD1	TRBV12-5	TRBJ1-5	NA	TGTGCTAGTGGTTTGGTACGACAGGGGATGACTCAGCCCCAGCATTTT	CASGLVRQGMTQPQHF
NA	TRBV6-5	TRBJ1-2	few	TGTGCCAGCAGTTACTCGATGAGTTATGGCTACACCTTC	CASSYSMSYGYTF
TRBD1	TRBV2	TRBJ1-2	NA	TGTGCCAGCAGGAGAGGGACAGCGTCATCTAACTATGGCTACACCTTC	CASRRGTASSNYGYTF
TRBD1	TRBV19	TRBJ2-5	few	TGTGCCAGTAGTAATCCGGGACAGGGGGCGGAGACCCAGTACTTC	CASSNPGQGAETQYF
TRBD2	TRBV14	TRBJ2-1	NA	TGTGCCAGCAGCCAAGGGAGGCTAGAACCGGGACTAGCGGGCCACTCCTACAATGAGCAGTTCTTC	CASSQGRLEPGLAGHSYNEQFF
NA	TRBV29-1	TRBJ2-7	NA	TGCAGCGTTGGAGTTGGGAGCTACGAGCAGTACTTC	CSVGVGSYEQYF
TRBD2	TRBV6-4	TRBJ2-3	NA	TGTGCCAGCAGTACTAGCGGGGGCACAGATACGCAGTATTTT	CASSTSGGTDTQYF
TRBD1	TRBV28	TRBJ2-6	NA	TGTGCCAGCGGGACGACAGGGACAGGGGCCAACGTCCTGACTTTC	CASGTTGTGANVLTF
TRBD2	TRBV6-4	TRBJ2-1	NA	TGTGCCAGCATTAGCGGGAGCAATGAGCAGTTCTTC	CASISGSNEQFF
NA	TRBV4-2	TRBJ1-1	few	TGTGCCAGCAGCCAAGGTGTACAGTACACTGAAGCTTTCTTT	CASSQGVQYTEAFF
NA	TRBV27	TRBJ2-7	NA	TGTGCCAGCAGTTTATCCCAGGCCACCTACGAGCAGTACTTC	CASSLSQATYEQYF
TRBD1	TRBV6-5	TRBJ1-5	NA	TGTGCCAGCAGCCCTAGACAGGGCGGCAATCAGCCCCAGCATTTT	CASSPRQGGNQPQHF
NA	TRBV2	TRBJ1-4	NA	TGTGCCAGCAGTAAACAGGGTTTCCTCGAGAGACTGTTTTTT	CASSKQGFLERLFF
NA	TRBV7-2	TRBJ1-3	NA	TGTGCCAGCAGCTTCAACTCTGGAAACACCATATATTTT	CASSFNSGNTIYF
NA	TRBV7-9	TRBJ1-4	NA	TGTGCCAGCAGCTTAGTCGAGGGGGGGCTACGAGAAAAACTGTTTTTT	CASSLVEGGLREKLFF
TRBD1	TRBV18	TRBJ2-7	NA	TGTGCCAGCTCACTGTCGAGACAGGGGGCAGGAGAGCAGTACTTC	CASSLSRQGAGEQYF
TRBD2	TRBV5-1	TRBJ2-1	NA	TGCGCCAGCAGCACCGGACTAGCGGGAGGGGAGTTAAATGAGCAGTTCTTC	CASSTGLAGGELNEQFF
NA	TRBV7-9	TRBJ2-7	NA	TGTGCCAGCAGCTCCGTAGACAGGGAGGCACGCGCGACTTCCTACGAGCAGTACTTC	CASSSVDREARATSYEQYF
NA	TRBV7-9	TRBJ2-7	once	TGTGCCAGCAGCTTAGGCACGGGACAAACCTACGAGCAGTACTTC	CASSLGTGQTYEQYF
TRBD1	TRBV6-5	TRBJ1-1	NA	TGTGCCAGCAGAGATGGGACAGGGAGGACTGAAGCTTTCTTT	CASRDGTGRTEAFF
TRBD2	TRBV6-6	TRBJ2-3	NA	TGTGCCAGCACCTATGACGGGGCGGGAGGCACAGATACGCAGTATTTT	CASTYDGAGGTDTQYF
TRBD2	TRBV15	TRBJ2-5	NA	TGTGCCACCAGCAGAGTAGGTCGCGGGGGGGCCTGGGAGACCCAGTACTTC	CATSRVGRGGAWETQYF
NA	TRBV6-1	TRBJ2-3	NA	TGTGCCAGCAGTGAAGGGAGGGGGCCAGATACGCAGTATTTT	CASSEGRGPDTQYF
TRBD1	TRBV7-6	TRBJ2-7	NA	TGTGCCAGCAGCTTAGGGCGTGGCAGGGGGACCTCCTACGAGCAGTACTTC	CASSLGRGRGTSYEQYF
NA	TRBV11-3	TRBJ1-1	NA	TGTGCCAGCAGCTCGACAGTGCTCACTGAAGCTTTCTTT	CASSSTVLTEAFF
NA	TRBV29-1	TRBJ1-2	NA	TGCAGCGTTGAGGGGTTGGGGCCAGGGAACTATGGCTACACCTTC	CSVEGLGPGNYGYTF
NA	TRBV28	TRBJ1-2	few	TGTGCCAGCAGTGGGGTTCCGGGGGACTATGGCTACACCTTC	CASSGVPGDYGYTF
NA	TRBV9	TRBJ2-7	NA	TGTGCCAGCAGCGCCCCCCTGACAAGTTCCAGCTCCTACGAGCAGTACTTC	CASSAPLTSSSSYEQYF
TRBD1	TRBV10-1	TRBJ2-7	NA	TGCGCCAGCAGTGATTCCCGGACAGGGCTGATTTACGAGCAGTACTTC	CASSDSRTGLIYEQYF
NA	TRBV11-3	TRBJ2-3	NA	TGTGCCAGCAGCCCGTCAGGGCAGGGAAGCACAGATACGCAGTATTTT	CASSPSGQGSTDTQYF
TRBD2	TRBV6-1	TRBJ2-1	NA	TGTGCCAGCAGTGAATTTAGCGGGGGGGCCAATGAGCAGTTCTTC	CASSEFSGGANEQFF
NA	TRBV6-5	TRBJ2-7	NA	TGTGCCAGCAGTTACTCTGATAGCCCGGCCTACGAGCAGTACTTC	CASSYSDSPAYEQYF
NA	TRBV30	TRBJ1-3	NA	TGTGCCTGGAGTGTTGGGGCAGGGTCTGGAAACACCATATATTTT	CAWSVGAGSGNTIYF
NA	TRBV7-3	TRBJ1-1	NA	TGTGCCAGCAGCTTGTCGGGGAACACTGAAGCTTTCTTT	CASSLSGNTEAFF
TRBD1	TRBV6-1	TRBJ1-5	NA	TGTGCCAGCAGTGAAGGTGTGGGACAGGGAAATCAGCCCCAGCATTTT	CASSEGVGQGNQPQHF
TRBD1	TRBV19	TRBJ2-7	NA	TGTGCCAGTAGCACTATGAGTGGGGACAGCCGTGGGGCCTACGAGCAGTACTTC	CASSTMSGDSRGAYEQYF
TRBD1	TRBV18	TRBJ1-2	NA	TGTGCCAGCTCACCACCGGGACAGGGGACCCGCTCGGGCTACACCTTC	CASSPPGQGTRSGYTF
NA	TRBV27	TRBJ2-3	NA	TGTGCCAGCAGCAGTAGCGGCCCCCTAGATACGCAGTATTTT	CASSSSGPLDTQYF
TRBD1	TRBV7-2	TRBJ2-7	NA	TGTGCCAGCAGGGGGGGACAGGGGGGACGCGAGCAGTACTTC	CASRGGQGGREQYF
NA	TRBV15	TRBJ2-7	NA	TGTGCCACCAATCCGGGGGTCGATACCTACGAGCAGTACTTC	CATNPGVDTYEQYF
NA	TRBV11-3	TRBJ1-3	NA	TGTGCCAGCAGCTTAAGGGACACCTACTCTGGAAACACCATATATTTT	CASSLRDTYSGNTIYF
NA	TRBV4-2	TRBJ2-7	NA	TGTGCCAGCAGCCAAGCCGGACAGAATACCTACGAGCAGTACTTC	CASSQAGQNTYEQYF
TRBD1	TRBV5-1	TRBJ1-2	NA	TGCGCCAGCAGCTTATCTATGAGGGGGCTGAGGTATGGCTACACCTTC	CASSLSMRGLRYGYTF
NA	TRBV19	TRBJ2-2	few	TGTGCCAGTAGTGCAGTCGCGAACACCGGGGAGCTGTTTTTT	CASSAVANTGELFF